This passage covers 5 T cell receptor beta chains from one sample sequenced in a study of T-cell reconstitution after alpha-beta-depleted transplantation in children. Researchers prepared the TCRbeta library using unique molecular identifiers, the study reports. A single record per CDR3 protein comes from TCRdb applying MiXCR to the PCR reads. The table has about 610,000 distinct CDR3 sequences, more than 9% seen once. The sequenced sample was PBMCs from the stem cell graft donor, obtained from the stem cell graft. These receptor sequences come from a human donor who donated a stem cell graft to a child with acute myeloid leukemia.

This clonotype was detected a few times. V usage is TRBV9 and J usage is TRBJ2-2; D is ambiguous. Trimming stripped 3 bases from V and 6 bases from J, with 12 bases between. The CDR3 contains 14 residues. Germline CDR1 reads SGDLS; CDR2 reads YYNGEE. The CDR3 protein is CASSAILGPGELFF. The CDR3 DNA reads TGTGCCAGCAGCGCCATCCTAGGTCCCGGGGAGCTGTTTTTT.

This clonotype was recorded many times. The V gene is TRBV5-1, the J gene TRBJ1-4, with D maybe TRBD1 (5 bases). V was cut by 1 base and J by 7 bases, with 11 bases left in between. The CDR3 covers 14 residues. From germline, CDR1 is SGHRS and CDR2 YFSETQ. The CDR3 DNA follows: TGCGCCAGCAGCTTGCAGGGTGCGGGTGAAAAACTGTTTTTT. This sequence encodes CASSLQGAGEKLFF.

The CDR3 loop is CASSDGAWEQYF. In DNA, the CDR3 is TGTGCCAGCAGTGACGGGGCGTGGGAGCAGTACTTC. This chain links TRBV6-2 or TRBV6-3 with TRBJ2-7; D assignment may be TRBD1 or TRBD2 (5 bases each). V lost 5 bases and J lost 7, with 12 bases in between. This CDR3 has 12 amino acids. Germline loops: CDR1 MNHEY, CDR2 SVGEGT.

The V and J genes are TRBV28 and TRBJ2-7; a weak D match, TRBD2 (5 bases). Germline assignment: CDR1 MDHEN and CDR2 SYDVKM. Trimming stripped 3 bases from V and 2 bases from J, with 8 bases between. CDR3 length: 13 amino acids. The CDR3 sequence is CASSLRRPYEQYF. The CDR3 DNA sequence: TGTGCCAGCAGTTTGCGGAGGCCCTACGAGCAGTACTTC.

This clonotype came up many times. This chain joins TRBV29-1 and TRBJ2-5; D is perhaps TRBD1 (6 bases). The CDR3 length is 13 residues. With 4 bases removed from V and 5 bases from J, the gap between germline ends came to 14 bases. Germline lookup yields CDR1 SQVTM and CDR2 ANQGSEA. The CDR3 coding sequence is TGCAGCGTTGTGGACAGTCCTAGGGAGACCCAGTACTTC. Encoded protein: CSVVDSPRETQYF.